The sequence of this TCR beta chain was determined in a study of shared clonotypes between healthy human individuals. Clones were read by immunoSEQ multiplex PCR, and TCRdb kept only the in-frame ones, dropping some. Among 2 million to 2.5 million clones listed, over 90% were seen once. This CDR3 has 15 amino acids. V shed 2 bases and J shed 0 bases, with 11 bases lying between them. Germline loops: CDR1 SQVTM, CDR2 ANQGSEA. The chain links TRBV29-1 to TRBJ1-3, with D tentatively TRBD1 (5 bases). The sequenced sample consisted of naive CD4+ T cells from PBMCs. Stated subset: CD45RA+ positively selected. This TCR was sampled from a man between 18 and 29 years old in good health. Some clones in this sample may be carry-over from other donors' samples. This CDR3 reads CSVELGHHSGNTIYF. CDR3 nucleotide sequence: TGCAGCGTTGAATTGGGGCACCACTCTGGAAACACCATATATTTT.